Shown below are 12 T cell receptor beta chains from a single sample sequenced in a study of T cell repertoires and HLA-DP antigens. No cognate antigen is known for these TCRs. TCRdb's table, derived via immunoSEQ multiplex PCR, lists solely in-frame clones and lacks some. Here the sample spans approximately 73,000 clones, over 75% being singletons. Sequenced material: CD4+ T cells from PBMCs. These TCRs come from a man aged 55 to 70 in good health and CMV-seronegative.

J is TRBJ1-1 and V is TRBV5-1; D is perhaps TRBD1 (5 bases). CDR3 length equals 12 residues. V was pared by 3 bases and J by 7 bases, with 10 bases between. Germline V CDR1 and CDR2: SGHRS, YFSETQ. The CDR3 spells CASSSGLREAFF. Here the CDR3 DNA reads TGCGCCAGCAGCTCGGGACTTCGTGAAGCTTTCTTT.

The genes are TRBV5-1 and TRBJ1-2; D call uncertain. This CDR3 has 13 amino acids. CDR1 is SGHRS and CDR2 is YFSETQ in the germline V gene. The V end was cut by 0 bases, the J end by 8 bases, with 11 bases between. The CDR3, as DNA: TGCGCCAGCAGCTTGGGCAGCTTGGAAGGCTACACCTTC. It codes for CASSLGSLEGYTF.

The chain recombines TRBV11-2 with TRBJ2-6, with D maybe TRBD2 (6 bases). The V and J ends lost 0 bases and 2 bases respectively, with 8 bases between them. The CDR3 extends over 16 amino acids. In germline, CDR1 is SGHAT, CDR2 FQNNGV. CDR3 bases: TGTGCCAGCAGCTTAGATGGAGGGGCTGGGGCCAACGTCCTGACTTTC. This codes for CASSLDGGAGANVLTF. Filled out from reference TRBV11-2 and TRBJ2-6, the complete variable domain reads EAGVAQSPRYKIIEKRQSVAFWCNPISGHATLYWYQQILGQGPKLLIQFQNNGVVDDSQLPKDRFSAERLKGVDSTLKIQPAKLEDSAVYLCASSLDGGAGANVLTFGAGSRLTVL.

CDR3 in DNA: TGCGCCAGCAGCGGAGTTCTCTCCCTTGATACGCAGTATTTT. This codes for CASSGVLSLDTQYF. The chain couples TRBV5-1 to TRBJ2-3; D unresolved. V lost 4 bases to trimming and J lost 6 bases, with 15 bases between them. The CDR3 is made up of 14 amino acids. Germline V lookup: CDR1 SGHRS, CDR2 YFSETQ.

This rearrangement joins TRBV19 to TRBJ2-5; 9 bases align to TRBD1. The CDR3 consists of 16 residues. The germline CDR1 and CDR2 sequences are LNHDA and SQIVND (reference sequence). J lost 2 bases, V lost 1 base, and 5 bases had no gene match. CDR3 residues: CASSIGLGQGQETQYF. The CDR3 DNA is TGTGCCAGTAGTATAGGGCTGGGACAGGGACAAGAGACCCAGTACTTC.

The chain couples TRBV2 to TRBJ1-6, with D possibly matching TRBD1 (6 bases). V was trimmed by 6 bases and J by 0 bases, leaving 12 bases between them. The CDR3 consists of 16 residues. Per germline, CDR1 SNHLY and CDR2 FYNNEI. CDR3 in DNA: TGTGCCAGCAGACTGGACAGAAGCTCCTATAATTCACCCCTCCACTTT. This gives the protein CASRLDRSSYNSPLHF.

This chain links TRBV5-8 with TRBJ1-5; D ambiguous. The germline V gene encodes CDR1 SGHTS and CDR2 YDEGEE. This CDR3 is 14 amino acids long. V lost 4 bases to trimming and J lost 2 bases, with 10 bases between them. The chain's CDR3 is CASSGSGGNQPQHF. CDR3 DNA sequence: TGTGCCAGCAGCGGTTCCGGGGGCAATCAGCCCCAGCATTTT.

The chain uses TRBV7-3 and TRBJ2-5; possible D gene TRBD2, 6 bases. Per germline, CDR1 SGHTA and CDR2 FQGTGA. This CDR3 spans 13 amino acids. Trimming pared 5 bases from V and 4 bases from J, leaving 11 bases between. In DNA, the CDR3 is TGTGCCAGCAGCCGAGGGACTTTAGAGACCCAGTACTTC. Translated: CASSRGTLETQYF.

The chain is built from TRBV7-6 and TRBJ2-1; 12 bases fit TRBD2. Germline V CDR1 and CDR2: SGHVS, FNYEAQ. The CDR3 covers 18 residues. The V and J ends lost 4 bases and 5 bases, in that order; junction bases with no gene match: 12. CDR3 nucleotides: TGTGCCAGCAGCTCATACCGGTCTAGCGGGGGGGCCCACAATGAGCAGTTCTTC. Protein product: CASSSYRSSGGAHNEQFF.

The V gene is TRBV5-1, the J gene TRBJ1-3, with D unclear. There are 14 residues in the CDR3. Germline-derived CDR1 and CDR2 are SGHRS and YFSETQ. V was pared by 0 bases and J by 4 bases, with 8 bases between. The CDR3 loop is CASSLAGAGNTIYF. As DNA, the CDR3 is TGCGCCAGCAGCTTGGCGGGAGCCGGAAACACCATATATTTT. Full variable domain (remainder filled in from reference TRBV5-1 and TRBJ1-3): KAGVTQTPRYLIKTRGQQVTLSCSPISGHRSVSWYQQTPGQGLQFLFEYFSETQRNKGNFPGRFSGRQFSNSRSEMNVSTLELGDSALYLCASSLAGAGNTIYFGEGSWLTVV.

This clone was detected a few times. The chain combines TRBV10-3 with TRBJ2-1; TRBD2 might be the D (6 bases). The CDR3 runs 16 residues. The germline V gene has CDR1 ENHRY and CDR2 SYGVKD. Trimming stripped 3 bases from V and 0 bases from J, with 12 bases between. CDR3 bases: TGTGCCATCAGTGAACCGGACGGGAGCTCCTACAATGAGCAGTTCTTC. Its protein product is CAISEPDGSSYNEQFF.

The chain uses TRBV7-8 and TRBJ2-1; D unclear. This CDR3 spans 15 amino acids. V gave up 8 bases and J gave up 4 bases, with 18 bases separating them. Germline V lookup: CDR1 SGHVS, CDR2 FQNEAQ. The DNA for the CDR3 is TGTGCCAGCCGGAGCCCCCGGGCTCCTTACAATGAGCAGTTCTTC. This sequence encodes CASRSPRAPYNEQFF.